The 17 T cell receptor beta chains below were found in one sample sequenced in a study of blood T cells in healthy people across ages. Through a sample-barcoded 5' primer and a J-beta primer mix, a second PCR was run for about 6 to 11 cycles. TCRdb reanalysed the 5' RACE reads using MiXCR and keeps one entry per CDR3 protein. Of about 970,000 distinct CDR3 sequences listed, roughly half are singletons. The sample was blood. Receptors originate from a woman in her fifties or sixties in good health.

The rearrangement links TRBV20-1 to TRBJ2-7; D is perhaps TRBD2 (5 bases). This CDR3 region has 11 residues. Trimming pared 5 bases from V and 4 bases from J, leaving 9 bases between. Germline CDR1 is DFQATT and CDR2 is SNEGSKA (reference sequence). The CDR3 bases are TGCAGTGCTCCCTCGGGGTACGAGCAGTACTTC. The encoded protein is CSAPSGYEQYF.

This rearrangement joins TRBV20-1 to TRBJ1-2; 9 bases align to TRBD1. Germline CDR1 is DFQATT and CDR2 is SNEGSKA (reference sequence). The CDR3 contains 14 residues. Trimming removed 3 bases from V and 8 bases from J; junction bases left unmatched: 10. Here the CDR3 DNA reads TGCAGTGCTAGCCCCACAGGGGGCGCGGGGGGCTACACCTTC. Protein: CSASPTGGAGGYTF.

This clonotype was seen once. The chain is built from TRBV6-6 and TRBJ1-1, with TRBD1 as a possible D gene (6 bases). The CDR3 length is 14 residues. Trimming pared 4 bases from V and 3 bases from J, leaving 12 bases between. Germline loops: CDR1 MNHNY, CDR2 SVGAGI (reference sequence). The CDR3, as DNA: TGTGCCAGCAGTTGGGGGGGCGCGGACACTGAAGCTTTCTTT. Encoded protein: CASSWGGADTEAFF.

This clonotype was counted a few times. This chain connects TRBV15 to TRBJ1-2; D uncertain. Per the germline V gene, CDR1 is LNHNV and CDR2 is YYDKDF (reference sequence). CDR3 length: 15 amino acids. V was shortened by 3 bases and J by 8 bases, with 19 bases between the two germline ends. This CDR3 is CATSSSKSSGSGYTF. The DNA for the CDR3 is TGTGCCACCAGCAGCTCAAAGTCCTCTGGGAGCGGCTACACCTTC.

This chain joins TRBV6-6 and TRBJ2-3, with D hard to call. CDR1 and CDR2 from the germline V gene are MNHNY and SVGAGI (reference sequence). Trimming cost V 0 bases and J 6 bases, with 7 bases left between them. The CDR3 runs to 13 residues. CDR3 sequence (DNA): TGTGCCAGCAGTTACTCTAGATCGGATACGCAGTATTTT. Residues: CASSYSRSDTQYF.

The chain joins TRBV11-2 to TRBJ2-1, with 8 bases matching TRBD2. V lost 0 bases to trimming and J lost 10 bases; unmatched junction nucleotides: 2. This CDR3 comprises 13 residues. In germline, CDR1 is SGHAT, CDR2 FQNNGV. CDR3 sequence: CASSLDRGGEQFF. In DNA, the CDR3 is TGTGCCAGCAGCTTAGATCGGGGGGGCGAGCAGTTCTTC.

This clonotype was seen only a few times. The gene calls are TRBV7-2 and TRBJ1-2, with D unclear. This CDR3 is 14 amino acids long. Trimming took 6 bases from V and 2 from J, leaving 13 bases between them. Germline CDR1 is SGHTA and CDR2 is FQGNSA. CDR3 region: CASRTSTENYGYTF. Here the CDR3 DNA reads TGTGCCAGCAGAACCTCGACTGAAAACTATGGCTACACCTTC.

J is TRBJ2-4 and V is TRBV4-1, with 9 bases aligning to TRBD2. CDR1 is MGHRA and CDR2 is YSYEKL in the germline V gene. This CDR3 spans 13 amino acids. V dropped 1 base and J dropped 15; count of bases not matched to a gene: 7. CDR3 DNA sequence: TGCGCCAGCAGCCAAGTGGGAGCGGGAGGTGTGTACTTC. Its translation is CASSQVGAGGVYF.

The chain couples TRBV6-5 to TRBJ2-3; the D call may be TRBD1 or TRBD2 (5 bases each). CDR3 length equals 13 residues. In germline, CDR1 is MNHEY, CDR2 SVGAGI. V was clipped by 4 bases and J by 2 bases, with 7 bases between them. The CDR3 loop is CASSWDLTDTQYF. CDR3 DNA: TGTGCCAGCAGTTGGGACCTCACAGATACGCAGTATTTT.

The chain links TRBV20-1 to TRBJ2-1, with 7 bases lining up with TRBD1. The germline V gene has CDR1 DFQATT and CDR2 SNEGSKA (reference sequence). There are 16 residues in the CDR3. Losses at the gene ends were 1 base for V and 4 bases for J; bases not matched to a gene: 10. The CDR3 region is CSARGDSANRYNEQFF. CDR3 coding DNA: TGCAGTGCTAGAGGGGACAGTGCAAATCGATACAATGAGCAGTTCTTC.

This clonotype was observed a handful of times. The chain joins TRBV27 to TRBJ2-3; D possibly corresponds to TRBD2 (6 bases). V lost 7 bases and J lost 2, with 16 bases in between. CDR1 is MNHEY and CDR2 is SMNVEV in the germline V gene (reference sequence). This CDR3 contains 15 residues. This chain's CDR3 is CASNWLSGFTDTQYF. CDR3 sequence (DNA): TGTGCCAGCAACTGGCTAAGCGGGTTCACAGATACGCAGTATTTT.

As to this clonotype: The junction differs from germline at one of its ends, possibly a read error. V is TRBV6-1 and J is TRBJ2-3; the D gene could be TRBD1 or TRBD2 (5 bases each). CDR3 size: 19 residues. Per germline, CDR1 MNHNS and CDR2 SASEGT. The CDR3 here is CASSRIPHRRGASTGTQYF. As DNA, the CDR3 is TGTGCCAGCAGTCGAATCCCCCACCGACGGGGAGCTAGCACAGGTACGCAGTATTTT.

The CDR3 loop is CSAGQGFGGNQPQHF. The CDR3 DNA follows: TGCAGTGCGGGACAGGGGTTTGGAGGCAATCAGCCCCAGCATTTT. The chain uses TRBV20-1 and TRBJ1-5, with 10 nucleotides matching TRBD1. The CDR3 runs 15 residues. J was trimmed by 2 bases and V by 6 bases; bases with no gene match: 7. Germline V lookup: CDR1 DFQATT, CDR2 SNEGSKA (reference sequence).

On this clonotype itself: Mismatch with germline at one junction end may stem from a read error. The chain uses TRBV4-1 and TRBJ2-5; D perhaps matches TRBD1 (6 bases). Looked up from germline, CDR1 is MGHRA and CDR2 is YSYEKL. The CDR3 length is 16 residues. The CDR3 nucleotides are TGCGCCAACAGCCAAACCGGGACACCCACTACGGAGACCCAGTACTTC. The encoded protein is CANSQTGTPTTETQYF.

The chain combines TRBV6-2 or TRBV6-3 with TRBJ1-1, with D possibly matching TRBD1 (5 bases). CDR1 and CDR2 (germline): MNHEY, SVGEGT. Trimming pared 1 base from V and 5 bases from J, leaving 11 bases between. The CDR3 loop spans 14 amino acids. CDR3 in amino acids: CASSYLGVGTEAFF. The CDR3 DNA follows: TGTGCCAGCAGTTACTTGGGGGTTGGGACTGAAGCTTTCTTT.

The chain recombines TRBV25-1 with TRBJ2-7; possibly TRBD2 for D (5 bases). The assigned J gene may be wrong: the sequence end matches TRBJ2-5 better. The germline V gene has CDR1 MGHDK and CDR2 SYGVNS. This CDR3 region has 13 residues. CDR3 residues: CASSEGWTETQYF. The CDR3 nucleotides read TGTGCCAGCAGCGAAGGGTGGACTGAGACCCAGTACTTC.

Only a few counts were recorded for this clonotype. V usage is TRBV20-1 and J usage is TRBJ1-5; TRBD1 aligns across 7 bases. Germline V gene data show CDR1 as DFQATT and CDR2 as SNEGSKA (reference sequence). This CDR3 has 14 residues. The junction had 4 bases not matched to a gene; V was cut back by 5 bases and J by 0 bases. The DNA for the CDR3 is TGCAGTGCTTCCGGGACAGATAGCAATCAGCCCCAGCATTTT. Translation: CSASGTDSNQPQHF.